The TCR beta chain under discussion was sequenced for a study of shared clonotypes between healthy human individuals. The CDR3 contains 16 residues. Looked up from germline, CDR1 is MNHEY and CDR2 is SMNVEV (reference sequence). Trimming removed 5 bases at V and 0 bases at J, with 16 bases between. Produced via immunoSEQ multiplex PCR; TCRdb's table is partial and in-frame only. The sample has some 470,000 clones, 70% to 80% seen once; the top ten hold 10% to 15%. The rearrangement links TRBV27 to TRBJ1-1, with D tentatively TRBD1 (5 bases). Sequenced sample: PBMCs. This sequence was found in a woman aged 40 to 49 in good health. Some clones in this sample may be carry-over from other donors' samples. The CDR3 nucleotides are TGTGCCAGCAGTCTGAGTCCGGGACTCCTGAACACTGAAGCTTTCTTT. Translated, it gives CASSLSPGLLNTEAFF.